This T cell receptor (beta chain) was identified in a study of T cell repertoires in cytomegalovirus infection. TCRdb re-called the reads with MiXCR, one entry per CDR3 protein. The profile covers hundreds of thousands of distinct CDR3 sequences, with approximately 40% appearing a single time and under 3% taken by the ten largest. The germline CDR1 and CDR2 sequences are SGHTA and FQGNSA. There are 16 residues in the CDR3. Germline trimming cut 5 bases from V and 14 bases from J; bases unmatched to any gene: 14. The receptor was derived from a human donor in good health (CMV status not recorded). Some clones in this sample may be carry-over from other donors' samples. Source material: PBMCs. This chain links TRBV7-2 with TRBJ1-6; 11 bases map to TRBD1. CDR3 residues: CASSPTHPGTGGALHF. In DNA form, the CDR3 reads TGTGCCAGCAGCCCCACCCATCCCGGGACAGGGGGAGCCCTCCACTTT.